Listed below are T cell receptor beta chains from one sample, sequenced in a study of shared clonotypes between healthy human individuals. Clones were sequenced by immunoSEQ multiplex PCR, and TCRdb holds only the in-frame ones, with some missing. This sample has some 240,000 clones, with approximately 70% found just once. The sequenced sample was memory CD4+ T cells sorted from blood. The source is a man aged 25 to 45 in good health. CDR3s include the opening cysteine and the closing phenylalanine or tryptophan. A D gene is named only where the DNA matches it firmly. Not all rows give a size; the values are once, few, many and, for expanded clones, a class.

TRBJ2-7	.	TRBV14	.	TGTGCCAGCAGTCTGGGCTGGGGGTCCTACGAGCAGTACTTC	CASSLGWGSYEQYF
TRBJ2-3	.	TRBV9	TRBD1	TGTGCCAGCAGCGTAGGGCCGGGACAGGGTACAGATACGCAGTATTTT	CASSVGPGQGTDTQYF
TRBJ2-5	.	TRBV23-1	.	TGCGCCAGCACCTCAGGGCCAGGAGAGACCCAGTACTTC	CASTSGPGETQYF
TRBJ1-5	.	TRBV6-6	TRBD1	TGTGCCAGCAGTCGCACGACAGGGACGGGACAGCCCCAGCATTTT	CASSRTTGTGQPQHF
TRBJ2-5	.	TRBV28	.	TGTGCCAGCAGTCAGGGACGGCCTCCAGAGACCCAGTACTTC	CASSQGRPPETQYF
TRBJ2-7	.	TRBV7-2	TRBD2	TGTGCCAGCAGCTTAGAAGGGACTAGCGGGTCCCACGAGCAGTACTTC	CASSLEGTSGSHEQYF
TRBJ2-7	.	TRBV11-2	TRBD2	TGTGCCAGCAGCTTTTCTGGCGGGGGCTACGAGCAGTACTTC	CASSFSGGGYEQYF
TRBJ2-2	.	TRBV18	TRBD2	TGTGCCAGCTCACTGAGTAGCGGGGGAGACACCGGGGAGCTGTTTTTT	CASSLSSGGDTGELFF
TRBJ2-5	.	TRBV6-1	.	TGTGCCAGCAGCGCCGCAGGGCCCCGACAAGAGACCCAGTACTTC	CASSAAGPRQETQYF
TRBJ2-3	.	TRBV27	TRBD1	TGTGCCAGCAGCCAGAGGTCCGGGACAGGGGACAGAGATACGCAGTATTTT	CASSQRSGTGDRDTQYF
TRBJ2-4	.	TRBV29-1	TRBD1	TGCAGCGTTGTTTGGACAGGGAACATTCAGTACTTC	CSVVWTGNIQYF
TRBJ1-5	.	TRBV28	.	TGTGCCAGCAGTACCGGGCCACAGCCCCAGCATTTT	CASSTGPQPQHF
TRBJ1-3	.	TRBV6-6	.	TGTGCCAGCACCGACTCTGGAAACACCATATATTTT	CASTDSGNTIYF
TRBJ2-5	many	TRBV7-9	.	TGTGCCAGCAGCCAGGGGGAGACCCAGTACTTC	CASSQGETQYF